The present entry profiles one T cell receptor beta chain with its context. The CDR3 is 15 residues long. Germline V gene sequence: CDR1 SGHNT, CDR2 YENEEA. V lost 5 bases, J lost 4 bases, and 15 bases lay in between. The sample comes from a study of blood T cell repertoires in COVID-19. For the study at large: Specimens from acute and convalescent COVID-19 originated in the United States, Italy and Spain. PBMCs, B-cell-depleted T cells, or T cells were the source of the cDNA or gDNA that made up the material.

Assay: immunoSEQ multiplex PCR; the TCRdb copy retains only in-frame clones and omits some. The table records around 140,000 clones, under 90% of them present only once. The clonotype comes from a human donor in a cohort sampled during active COVID-19. The chain is built from TRBV11-3 and TRBJ2-1; D may be TRBD2 (6 bases). The sample consisted of peripheral blood. Written as DNA, the CDR3 is TGTGCCAGCAGCGCCTCCGGGACTGTGTACAATGAGCAGTTCTTC. This codes for CASSASGTVYNEQFF.